This T cell receptor beta chain emerged from a study of cytomegalovirus exposure and HLA in healthy donors. The study, taken as a whole, reports: It was reported that TCR beta sequences correctly inferred the HLA-A and HLA-B alleles for most subjects. Indistinguishable V segments such as TRBV6-2 and TRBV6-3 were excluded. The study designated about 180 TCR beta chains cytomegalovirus-associated.

The PCR was carried out with 60 Vbeta primers and 13 Jbeta primers. The repertoire was sequenced with immunoSEQ multiplex PCR; TCRdb's copy has only in-frame clones and lacks some. This table holds some 110,000 clones, 55% to 75% found once. The CDR3 consists of 12 residues. CDR1 MNHEY and CDR2 SVGAGI come from the germline V gene. With 10 bases removed from V and 5 bases from J, the gap between germline ends came to 11 bases. In regard to this clone: Antigen specificity is unknown.

Sampled while nominally healthy, donors likely had unrecorded immune exposures. This sequence was found in a young man in good health and CMV-seropositive. The sequencing sample was made of PBMCs. V is TRBV6-5 and J is TRBJ2-2; possibly TRBD1 for D (6 bases). The CDR3 loop is CAIYRETGELFF. DNA of the CDR3: TGTGCCATCTACAGGGAAACCGGGGAGCTGTTTTTT.